The TCR beta chain under discussion was sequenced for a study of T cell repertoires in cytomegalovirus infection. This clonotype was found many times. V was trimmed by 2 bases and J by 3 bases, leaving 11 bases between them. CDR1 MNHEY and CDR2 SVGAGI come from the germline V gene. The CDR3 runs to 14 residues. TCRdb itself ran the reads through MiXCR, one entry per CDR3 protein. The repertoire consists of 200,000 or so distinct CDR3 sequences, with 28% occurring once and the leading ten covering roughly 32%. This chain links TRBV6-5 with TRBJ2-7, with D maybe TRBD1 (5 bases). Sequencing was carried out using PBMCs. This TCR was recovered from a human donor in good health (CMV status not recorded). Some clones in this sample may be carry-over from other donors' samples. The CDR3 loop reads CASSYRTTDYEQYF. Written as DNA, the CDR3 is TGTGCCAGCAGTTACCGGACAACCGACTACGAGCAGTACTTC.